These 21 T cell receptor beta chains came from one sample sequenced in a study of CD8 T cells in ankylosing spondylitis (dated by TCRdb to the late 2010s). Results and caveats for the whole study, not just this receptor: A TCR beta motif made up of seven or eight highly homologous amino acid variants appeared to be characteristic of blood from ankylosing spondylitis patients.

Their specific antigens are unknown. Receptors were amplified or captured by 5' RACE. Sequencing instrument: Illumina HiSeq 2500. TCRdb handled the public reads itself, with Q25 trimming in fastp and clone calling in MiXCR, and kept productive beta chains. For every CDR3 protein sequence, its rows merge into one entry that carries the most common genes and DNA. The sample table shows around 490,000 distinct CDR3 sequences, and about 5.7% are seen once. The biggest ten clones account for around 3.6% of the sample. The sequencing sample was made of blood, either unsorted or a sorted T cell fraction (not recorded which). These receptor sequences come from a male donor with ankylosing spondylitis.

Only a few counts were recorded for this clonotype. The chain combines TRBV7-2 with TRBJ2-5; D is possibly TRBD2 (6 bases). Germline CDR1 reads SGHTA; CDR2 reads FQGNSA. The CDR3 extends over 14 amino acids. V was trimmed by 1 base and J by 4 bases, leaving 10 bases between them. CDR3 residues: CASSLDGSRETQYF. The CDR3 DNA sequence: TGTGCCAGCAGCTTAGACGGGAGTAGAGAGACCCAGTACTTC.

This clonotype was observed at least ten times. The V and J genes are TRBV12-3 or TRBV12-4 and TRBJ2-7, with D hard to call. V lost 5 bases to trimming and J lost 3 bases, with 11 bases between them. The CDR3 contains 13 residues. CDR3 in amino acids: CASSPGGYYEQYF. CDR3 nucleotide sequence: TGTGCCAGCAGTCCGGGCGGCTACTACGAGCAGTACTTC.

This clonotype was observed many times. V usage is TRBV18 and J usage is TRBJ1-2; 8 bases match TRBD1. The CDR3 has 16 residues. Germline loops: CDR1 KGHSH, CDR2 LQKENI. V shed 2 bases and J 5 bases; nucleotides not matched to a gene: 10. In DNA form, the CDR3 reads TGTGCCAGCTCACCAATCGGGACAGGAGAGGATTATGGCTACACCTTC. Its protein is CASSPIGTGEDYGYTF.

This clonotype has a count of ten or more. The V call is TRBV24-1, the J call TRBJ2-6; perhaps TRBD1 as D (6 bases). V was shortened by 4 bases and J by 0 bases, with 12 bases between the two germline ends. CDR1 is KGHDR and CDR2 is SFDVKD in the germline V gene. The CDR3 extends over 17 amino acids. DNA for the CDR3: TGTGCCACCAGTGACGGACAGAGAAGCTCTGGGGCCAACGTCCTGACTTTC. This codes for CATSDGQRSSGANVLTF.

This clonotype has more than one count but fewer than ten. CDR3 protein: CSASSSGEVAEKLFF. DNA of the CDR3: TGCAGTGCTAGTAGTAGTGGGGAAGTGGCGGAAAAACTGTTTTTT. This chain links TRBV20-1 with TRBJ1-4; D remains ambiguous. This CDR3 has 15 amino acids. The V end was cut by 3 bases, the J end by 8 bases, with 19 bases between. CDR1 DFQATT and CDR2 SNEGSKA come from the germline V gene (reference sequence).

In this sample, this clonotype turned up a few times. V is TRBV6-5 and J is TRBJ2-5; D possibly matches TRBD1 or TRBD2 (5 bases each). Trimming stripped 0 bases from V and 1 base from J, with 18 bases between. The CDR3 length is 18 residues. Germline loops: CDR1 MNHEY, CDR2 SVGAGI. The CDR3 sequence: CASSYSRGVRDPQETQYF. The CDR3 coding sequence is TGTGCCAGCAGTTACTCGAGGGGAGTCAGGGACCCCCAAGAGACCCAGTACTTC.

This clonotype was recorded a few times. The rearrangement joins TRBV7-2 to TRBJ2-3; D may be TRBD1 (6 bases). The germline V gene encodes CDR1 SGHTA and CDR2 FQGNSA. Trimming stripped 1 base from V and 12 bases from J, with 11 bases between. The CDR3 length is 12 residues. CDR3 DNA sequence: TGTGCCAGCAGCTTAGTTGGGACAACTCAGTATTTT. This sequence encodes CASSLVGTTQYF.

In its sample, this clonotype was seen a few times. The chain couples TRBV7-9 to TRBJ2-1; 7 bases line up with TRBD1. Germline V gene sequence: CDR1 SEHNR, CDR2 FQNEAQ (reference sequence). This CDR3 is built from 12 residues. With 5 bases clipped from V and 10 bases from J, the junction kept 5 bases outside the gene matches. The chain's CDR3 is CASSEGALEQFF. CDR3 bases: TGTGCCAGCAGCGAGGGGGCGCTGGAGCAGTTCTTC. The full variable domain, in which reference TRBV7-9 and TRBJ2-1 provide the parts outside the CDR3, is DTGVSQNPRHKITKRGQNVTFRCDPISEHNRLYWYRQTLGQGPEFLTYFQNEAQLEKSRLLSDRFSAERPKGSFSTLEIQRTEQGDSAMYLCASSEGALEQFFGPGTRLTVL.

Many counts were recorded for this clonotype. The chain joins TRBV20-1 to TRBJ2-5, with 10 bases that match TRBD2. V shed 5 bases, J shed 4 bases, and the junction held 10 bases outside the gene matches. CDR1 DFQATT and CDR2 SNEGSKA come from the germline V gene (reference sequence). This CDR3 region has 15 residues. The CDR3 here is CSAGGLAGAGETQYF. The CDR3, as DNA: TGCAGTGCTGGGGGTCTAGCGGGAGCGGGAGAGACCCAGTACTTC.

The rearrangement joins TRBV18 to TRBJ1-2; TRBD1 agrees at 12 bases. This CDR3 has 17 amino acids. Unmatched junction bases numbered 9, after V lost 3 bases and J lost 4 bases. In germline, CDR1 is KGHSH, CDR2 LQKENI. CDR3 sequence reads: CASSPPGTGGSSYGYTF. The CDR3 bases are TGTGCCAGCTCACCCCCCGGGACAGGGGGCAGTAGCTATGGCTACACCTTC.

About this clonotype itself: A much larger clone lies one base from this, so it may be a read error. The chain uses TRBV29-1 and TRBJ1-5; TRBD2 might be the D (5 bases). The end of the DNA fits TRBJ2-3 better, so the J call may be wrong. The V gene's germline CDR1 is SQVTM and CDR2 ANQGSEA. The CDR3 spans 13 residues. This chain's CDR3 is CSVEVSGNQPQYF. DNA for the CDR3: TGCAGCGTTGAGGTGAGCGGCAATCAGCCCCAGTATTTT.

This clonotype has at least ten counts. This chain links TRBV5-1 with TRBJ2-1; tentatively, D is TRBD1 or TRBD2 (6 bases each). In germline, CDR1 is SGHRS, CDR2 YFSETQ. V lost 5 bases to trimming and J lost 4 bases, with 16 bases between them. The CDR3 contains 15 residues. The CDR3 sequence: CASSRGAPTYNEQFF. The CDR3 region has the DNA TGCGCCAGCAGTAGGGGGGCTCCGACTTACAATGAGCAGTTCTTC.

Many counts were recorded for this clonotype. The rearrangement links TRBV5-1 to TRBJ2-7; no clear D gene. The CDR3 length is 15 residues. V lost 0 bases and J lost 2, with 12 bases in between. Looked up from germline, CDR1 is SGHRS and CDR2 is YFSETQ. In nucleotides, the CDR3 is TGCGCCAGCAGCTTGGCCAACGGAAATACCTACGAGCAGTACTTC. Translation gives CASSLANGNTYEQYF.

At least ten counts were recorded for this clonotype. V gene TRBV5-1 combines with J gene TRBJ1-5; D possibly corresponds to TRBD1 (6 bases). The V gene's germline CDR1 is SGHRS and CDR2 YFSETQ. The CDR3 is 15 residues long. V was shortened by 1 base and J by 6 bases, with 14 bases between the two germline ends. CDR3 DNA: TGCGCCAGCAGCTTGCGCGGGGAGGGGGGTCAGCCCCAGCATTTT. This sequence encodes CASSLRGEGGQPQHF. Together with reference TRBV5-1 and TRBJ1-5, the CDR3 gives the full variable domain: KAGVTQTPRYLIKTRGQQVTLSCSPISGHRSVSWYQQTPGQGLQFLFEYFSETQRNKGNFPGRFSGRQFSNSRSEMNVSTLELGDSALYLCASSLRGEGGQPQHFGDGTRLSIL.

This clonotype occurred many times. This rearrangement joins TRBV27 to TRBJ1-1; D remains unclear. This CDR3 region has 13 residues. V lost 6 bases to trimming and J lost 5 bases, with 13 bases between them. Germline-derived CDR1 and CDR2 are MNHEY and SMNVEV (reference sequence). CDR3 DNA sequence: TGTGCCAGCAGCCCCACCCGCCGGACTGAAGCTTTCTTT. Translating gives CASSPTRRTEAFF.

This clonotype appeared many times. V and J are TRBV6-2 or TRBV6-3 and TRBJ2-5; D not resolved. This CDR3 is 13 amino acids long. From germline, CDR1 is MNHEY and CDR2 SVGEGT. V lost 5 bases to trimming and J lost 1 base, with 8 bases between them. This CDR3 is CASSLDFQETQYF. The CDR3 coding sequence is TGTGCCAGCAGTCTAGACTTCCAAGAGACCCAGTACTTC.

Ten or more counts support this clonotype. The chain joins TRBV20-1 to TRBJ1-3, with TRBD1 matching over 7 bases. Per the germline V gene, CDR1 is DFQATT and CDR2 is SNEGSKA (reference sequence). J was trimmed by 2 bases and V by 5 bases; bases with no gene match: 6. CDR3 length: 14 residues. CDR3 nucleotide sequence: TGCAGTGCTTACAGGGGTGGCCCTGGAAACACCATATATTTT. Its protein product is CSAYRGGPGNTIYF.

This clonotype was found a few times. The chain uses TRBV6-2 or TRBV6-3 and TRBJ1-2, with D unclear. Germline CDR1 reads MNHEY; CDR2 reads SVGEGT. CDR3 length: 15 residues. V shed 0 bases and J shed 2 bases, with 10 bases lying between them. In DNA, the CDR3 is TGTGCCAGCAGTTACTCGAGGCGACCCAACTATGGCTACACCTTC. Its protein product is CASSYSRRPNYGYTF.

This clonotype was detected a few times. This sequence joins TRBV7-9 and TRBJ2-2, with D tentatively TRBD2 (5 bases). Germline V gene sequence: CDR1 SEHNR, CDR2 FQNEAQ (reference sequence). The CDR3 length is 15 residues. The V end lost 4 bases, the J end lost 2 bases, and 11 bases lay between the germline ends. DNA for the CDR3: TGTGCCAGCAGCTCCGCCGGGGTTAACACCGGGGAGCTGTTTTTT. Translating it yields CASSSAGVNTGELFF.

The table lists this clonotype with many counts. This rearrangement joins TRBV21-1 to TRBJ1-4. TRBV21-1 constitutes a pseudogene. The CDR3 loop spans 18 amino acids. CDR3 bases: TGTGCCAGCAGCAAAGGAGAAGGCAGGCCGGCGGGTAATGAAAAACTGTTTTTT. It codes for CASSKGEGRPAGNEKLFF.

This chain connects TRBV11-2 to TRBJ1-1; D not resolved. The CDR3 length is 15 residues. Trimming removed 5 bases at V and 1 base at J, with 14 bases between. Per the germline V gene, CDR1 is SGHAT and CDR2 is FQNNGV. CDR3 protein: CASSHYTGKNTEAFF. CDR3 bases: TGTGCCAGCAGCCACTACACGGGGAAGAACACTGAAGCTTTCTTT.